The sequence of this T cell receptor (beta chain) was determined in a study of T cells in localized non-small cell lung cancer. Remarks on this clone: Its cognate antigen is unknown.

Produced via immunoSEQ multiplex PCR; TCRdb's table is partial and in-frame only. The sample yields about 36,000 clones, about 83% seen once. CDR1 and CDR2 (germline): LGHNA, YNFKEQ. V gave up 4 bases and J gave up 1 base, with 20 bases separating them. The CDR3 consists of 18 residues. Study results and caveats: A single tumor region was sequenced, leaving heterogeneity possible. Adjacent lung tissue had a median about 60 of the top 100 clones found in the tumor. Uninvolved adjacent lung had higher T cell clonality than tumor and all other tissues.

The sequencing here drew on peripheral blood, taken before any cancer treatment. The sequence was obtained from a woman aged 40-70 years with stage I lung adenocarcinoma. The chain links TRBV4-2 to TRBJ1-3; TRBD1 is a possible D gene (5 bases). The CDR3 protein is CASSLLPGDAESGNTIYF. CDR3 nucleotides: TGTGCCAGCAGCCTGTTGCCCGGGGACGCGGAATCTGGAAACACCATATATTTT.